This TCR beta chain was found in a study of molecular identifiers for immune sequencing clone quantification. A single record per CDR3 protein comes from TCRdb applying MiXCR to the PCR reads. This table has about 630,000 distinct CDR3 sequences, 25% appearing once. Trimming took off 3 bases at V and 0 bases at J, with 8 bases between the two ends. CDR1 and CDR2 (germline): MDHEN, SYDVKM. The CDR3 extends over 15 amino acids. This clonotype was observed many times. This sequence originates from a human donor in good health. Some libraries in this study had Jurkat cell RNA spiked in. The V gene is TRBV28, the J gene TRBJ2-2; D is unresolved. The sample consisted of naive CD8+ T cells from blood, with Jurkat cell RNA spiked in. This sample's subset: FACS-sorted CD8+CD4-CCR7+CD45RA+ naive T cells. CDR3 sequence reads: CASSFEVTNTGELFF. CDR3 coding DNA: TGTGCCAGCAGTTTTGAGGTGACGAACACCGGGGAGCTGTTTTTT.